The sequence of this TCR beta chain was determined in a study of blood T cells in healthy people across ages. Notes on the study in general: Researchers report that TCR beta diversity correlated strongly with naive T cell percentage. Diversity estimated from one million T cells was considered an underestimate. With unsorted PBMCs, a conclusive comparison of naive versus antigen-experienced cells was not possible.

The CDR3 sequence is 15 residues long. Germline CDR1 is SQVTM and CDR2 is ANQGSEA. V was clipped by 8 bases and J by 2 bases; unmatched bases: 9. PCR was performed a second time for about 7 to 12 cycles using a sample-barcoded 5' primer and a J-beta primer mix. Each CDR3 protein gets one entry after TCRdb re-called the 5' RACE reads with MiXCR. The sample holds 550,000 to 800,000 distinct CDR3 sequences, 20% to 25% seen once. Concerning this clonotype: Its matching antigen is unknown.

The chain recombines TRBV29-1 with TRBJ2-5, with 12 nucleotides matching TRBD2. The sample taken for sequencing was blood. The clonotype was recovered from a man in his sixties or seventies in good health. The CDR3 region is CSTRIGTSGQETQYF. The CDR3 DNA reads TGCAGCACCCGAATCGGGACTAGCGGGCAAGAGACCCAGTACTTC.